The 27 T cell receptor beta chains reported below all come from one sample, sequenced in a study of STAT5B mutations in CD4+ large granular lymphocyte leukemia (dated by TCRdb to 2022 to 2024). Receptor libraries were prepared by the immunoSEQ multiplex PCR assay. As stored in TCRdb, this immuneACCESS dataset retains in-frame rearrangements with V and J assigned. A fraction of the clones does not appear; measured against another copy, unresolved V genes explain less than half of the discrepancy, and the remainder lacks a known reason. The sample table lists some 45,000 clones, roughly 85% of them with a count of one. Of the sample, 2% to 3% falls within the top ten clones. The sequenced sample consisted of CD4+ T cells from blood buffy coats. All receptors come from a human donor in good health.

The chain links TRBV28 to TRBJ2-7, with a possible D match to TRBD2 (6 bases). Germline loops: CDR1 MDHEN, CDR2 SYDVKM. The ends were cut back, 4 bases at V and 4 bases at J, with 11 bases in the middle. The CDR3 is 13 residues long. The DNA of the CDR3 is TGTGCCAGCAGTTCCGGGAGTTTTTACGAGCAGTACTTC. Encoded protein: CASSSGSFYEQYF.

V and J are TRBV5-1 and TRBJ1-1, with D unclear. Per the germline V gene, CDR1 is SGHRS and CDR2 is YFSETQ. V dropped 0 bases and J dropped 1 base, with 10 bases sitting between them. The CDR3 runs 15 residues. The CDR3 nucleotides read TGCGCCAGCAGCTTGGACGGACGGAAGAACACTGAAGCTTTCTTT. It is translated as CASSLDGRKNTEAFF.

The chain's CDR3 is CASRDGLAGSYEQYF. CDR3 coding DNA: TGTGCCAGCAGGGACGGACTAGCGGGATCCTACGAGCAGTACTTC. The J gene is TRBJ2-7, the V gene TRBV4-2; 12 positions agree with TRBD2. V was clipped by 6 bases and J by 1 base; unmatched bases: 4. The CDR3 spans 15 residues. From germline, CDR1 is LGHNA and CDR2 YNFKEQ.

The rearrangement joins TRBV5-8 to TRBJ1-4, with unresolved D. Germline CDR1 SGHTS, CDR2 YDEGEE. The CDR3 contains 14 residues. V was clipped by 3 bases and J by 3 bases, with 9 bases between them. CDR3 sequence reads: CASSSQWANEKLFF. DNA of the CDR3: TGTGCCAGCAGCTCACAGTGGGCTAATGAAAAACTGTTTTTT.

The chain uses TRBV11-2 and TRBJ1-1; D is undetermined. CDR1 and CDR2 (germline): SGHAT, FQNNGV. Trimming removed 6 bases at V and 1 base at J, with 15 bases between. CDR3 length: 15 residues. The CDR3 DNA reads TGTGCCAGCAGAAAGTCTCAACCATGGAACACTGAAGCTTTCTTT. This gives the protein CASRKSQPWNTEAFF.

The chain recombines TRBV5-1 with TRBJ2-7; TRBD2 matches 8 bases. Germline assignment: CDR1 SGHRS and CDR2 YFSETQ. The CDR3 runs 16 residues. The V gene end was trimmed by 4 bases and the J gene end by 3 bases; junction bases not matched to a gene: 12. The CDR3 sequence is CASSPGRTSGDYEQYF. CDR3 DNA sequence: TGCGCCAGCAGCCCGGGCCGCACTAGCGGAGACTACGAGCAGTACTTC.

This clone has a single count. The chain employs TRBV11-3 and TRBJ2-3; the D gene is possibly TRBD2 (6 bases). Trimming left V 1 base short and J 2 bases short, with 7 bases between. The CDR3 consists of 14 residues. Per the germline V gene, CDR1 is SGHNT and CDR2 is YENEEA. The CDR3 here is CASSLGLDTDTQYF. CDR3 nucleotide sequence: TGTGCCAGCAGCTTAGGACTAGACACAGATACGCAGTATTTT.

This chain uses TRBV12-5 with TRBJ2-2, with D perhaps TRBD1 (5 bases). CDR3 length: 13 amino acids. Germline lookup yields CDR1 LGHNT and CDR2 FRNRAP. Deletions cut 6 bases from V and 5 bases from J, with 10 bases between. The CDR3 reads CASGAPGTGELFF. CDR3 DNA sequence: TGTGCTAGTGGCGCGCCAGGGACCGGGGAGCTGTTTTTT.

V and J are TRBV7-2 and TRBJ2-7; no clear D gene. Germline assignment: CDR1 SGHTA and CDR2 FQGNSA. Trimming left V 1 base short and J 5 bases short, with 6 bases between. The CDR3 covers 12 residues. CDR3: CASSLVDHEQYF. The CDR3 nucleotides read TGTGCCAGCAGCTTAGTTGACCACGAGCAGTACTTC.

The chain's CDR3 is CASSDSGSSYNEQFF. Here the CDR3 DNA reads TGTGCCAGCAGCGATAGCGGGAGCTCCTACAATGAGCAGTTCTTC. V gene TRBV7-3 combines with J gene TRBJ2-1, with 9 bases aligning to TRBD2. Germline V CDR1 and CDR2: SGHTA, FQGTGA. Trimming took 5 bases from V and 0 from J; bases not matched to a gene: 2. CDR3 length equals 15 residues.

The CDR3, as DNA: TGTGCCAGTAGCCCGTCCGAGAAGGGAGGTGAAGCTTTCTTT. Its protein product is CASSPSEKGGEAFF. The chain links TRBV19 to TRBJ1-1; D is unclear. V was pared by 6 bases and J by 7 bases, with 18 bases between. The germline CDR1 and CDR2 sequences are LNHDA and SQIVND (reference sequence). This CDR3 comprises 14 residues.

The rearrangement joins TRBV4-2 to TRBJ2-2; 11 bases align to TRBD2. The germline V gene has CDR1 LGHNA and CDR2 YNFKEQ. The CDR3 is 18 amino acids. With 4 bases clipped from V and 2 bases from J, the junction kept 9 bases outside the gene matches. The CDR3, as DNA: TGTGCCAGCAGCCCCGGGACTAGCGGAGCCCTAAACACCGGGGAGCTGTTTTTT. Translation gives CASSPGTSGALNTGELFF.

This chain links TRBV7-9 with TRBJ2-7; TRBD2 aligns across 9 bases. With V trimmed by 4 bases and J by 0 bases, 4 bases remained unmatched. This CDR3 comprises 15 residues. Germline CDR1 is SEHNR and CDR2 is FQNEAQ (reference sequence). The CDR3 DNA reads TGTGCCAGCAGCTCACTAGCGGGCCTCTCCTACGAGCAGTACTTC. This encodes CASSSLAGLSYEQYF.

For the CDR3, the DNA is TGTGCCAGCAGCCAAGCTGCAGGGGTAATCGGTTCACCCCTCCACTTT. Translated, it gives CASSQAAGVIGSPLHF. This chain joins TRBV14 and TRBJ1-6; the D gene is possibly TRBD1 (6 bases). Deletions cut 1 base from V and 9 bases from J, with 16 bases between. Germline CDR1 is SGHDN and CDR2 is FVKESK. The CDR3 covers 16 residues.

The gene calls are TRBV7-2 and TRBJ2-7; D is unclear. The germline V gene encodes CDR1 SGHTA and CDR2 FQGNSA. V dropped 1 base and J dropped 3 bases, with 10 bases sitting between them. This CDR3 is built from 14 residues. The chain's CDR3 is CASSLEYTNYEQYF. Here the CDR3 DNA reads TGTGCCAGCAGCTTAGAATACACTAACTACGAGCAGTACTTC.

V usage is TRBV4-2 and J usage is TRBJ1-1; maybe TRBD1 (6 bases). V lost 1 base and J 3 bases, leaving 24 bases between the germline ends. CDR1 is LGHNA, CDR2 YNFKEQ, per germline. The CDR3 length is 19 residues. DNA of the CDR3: TGTGCCAGCAGCCAAGGTGGGTATGGGGGCCGGTCCTCGGACACTGAAGCTTTCTTT. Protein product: CASSQGGYGGRSSDTEAFF.

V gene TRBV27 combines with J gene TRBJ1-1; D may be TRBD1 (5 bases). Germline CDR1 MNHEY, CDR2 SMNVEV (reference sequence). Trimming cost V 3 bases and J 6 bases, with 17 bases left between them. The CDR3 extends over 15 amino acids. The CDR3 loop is CASSFFSAGAAEAFF. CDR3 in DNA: TGTGCCAGCAGTTTCTTCTCGGCCGGGGCCGCTGAAGCTTTCTTT.

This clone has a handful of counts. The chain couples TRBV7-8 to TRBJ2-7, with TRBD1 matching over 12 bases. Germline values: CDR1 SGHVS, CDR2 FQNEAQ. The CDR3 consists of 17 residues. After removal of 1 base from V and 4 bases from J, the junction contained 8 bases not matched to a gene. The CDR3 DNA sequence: TGTGCCAGCAGCTTAGATAGGGGGACAGGGGGCGGTTACGAGCAGTACTTC. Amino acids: CASSLDRGTGGGYEQYF.

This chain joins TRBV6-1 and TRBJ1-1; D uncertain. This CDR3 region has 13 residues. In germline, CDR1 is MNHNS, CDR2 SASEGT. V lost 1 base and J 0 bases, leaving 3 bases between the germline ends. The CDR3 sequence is CASSEVMNTEAFF. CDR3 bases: TGTGCCAGCAGTGAAGTTATGAACACTGAAGCTTTCTTT.

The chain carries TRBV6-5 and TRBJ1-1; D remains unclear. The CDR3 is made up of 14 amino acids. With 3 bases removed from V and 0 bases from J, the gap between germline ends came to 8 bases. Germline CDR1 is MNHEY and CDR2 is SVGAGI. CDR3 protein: CASSYGQMNTEAFF. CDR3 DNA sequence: TGTGCCAGCAGTTATGGGCAGATGAACACTGAAGCTTTCTTT.

In DNA, the CDR3 is TGCGCCAGCAGCCAAGATCCGTTAGCTAACTATGGCTACACCTTC. It specifies CASSQDPLANYGYTF. The gene calls are TRBV4-3 and TRBJ1-2; D unclear. Trimming removed 0 bases at V and 0 bases at J, with 8 bases between. The CDR3 totals 15 residues. CDR1 and CDR2 from the germline V gene are LGHNA and YSLEER.

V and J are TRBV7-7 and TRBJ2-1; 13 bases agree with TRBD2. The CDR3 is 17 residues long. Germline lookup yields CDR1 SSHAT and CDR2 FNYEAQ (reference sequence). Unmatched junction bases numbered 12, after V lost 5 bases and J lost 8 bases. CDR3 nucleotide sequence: TGTGCCAGCAGCCACCACGCACGGACTAGCGGGAGAGATGAGCAGTTCTTC. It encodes CASSHHARTSGRDEQFF. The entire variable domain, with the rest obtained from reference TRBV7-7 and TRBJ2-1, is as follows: GAGVSQSPRYKVTKRGQDVTLRCDPISSHATLYWYQQALGQGPEFLTYFNYEAQPDKSGLPSDRFSAERPEGSISTLTIQRTEQRDSAMYRCASSHHARTSGRDEQFFGPGTRLTVL.

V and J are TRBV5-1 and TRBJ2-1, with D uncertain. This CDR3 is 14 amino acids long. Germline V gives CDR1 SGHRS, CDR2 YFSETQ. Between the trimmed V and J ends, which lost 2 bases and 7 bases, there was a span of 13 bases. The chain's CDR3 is CASSFTGSRNEQFF. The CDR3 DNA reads TGCGCCAGCAGCTTTACCGGAAGTCGGAATGAGCAGTTCTTC.

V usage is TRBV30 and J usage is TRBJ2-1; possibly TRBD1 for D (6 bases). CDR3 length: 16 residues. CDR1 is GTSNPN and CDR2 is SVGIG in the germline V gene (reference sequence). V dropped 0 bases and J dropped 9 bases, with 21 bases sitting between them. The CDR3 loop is CAWSVIDRSPGGEQFF. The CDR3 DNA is TGTGCCTGGAGTGTTATCGACAGGTCCCCTGGGGGTGAGCAGTTCTTC. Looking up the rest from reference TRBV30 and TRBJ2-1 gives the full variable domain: SQTIHQWPATLVQPVGSPLSLECTVEGTSNPNLYWYRQAAGRGLQLLFYSVGIGQISSEVPQNLSASRPQDRQFILSSKKLLLSDSGFYLCAWSVIDRSPGGEQFFGPGTRLTVL.

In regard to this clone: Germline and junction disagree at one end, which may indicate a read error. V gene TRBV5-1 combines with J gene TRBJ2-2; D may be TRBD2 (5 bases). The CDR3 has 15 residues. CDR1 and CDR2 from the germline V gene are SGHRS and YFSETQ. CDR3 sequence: CASSLGEVVTGELFF. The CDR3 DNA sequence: TGCGCCAGCAGTTTGGGAGAGGTGGTTACCGGGGAGCTGTTTTTT. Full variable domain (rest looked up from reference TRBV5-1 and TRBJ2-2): KAGVTQTPRYLIKTRGQQVTLSCSPISGHRSVSWYQQTPGQGLQFLFEYFSETQRNKGNFPGRFSGRQFSNSRSEMNVSTLELGDSALYLCASSLGEVVTGELFFGEGSRLTVL.

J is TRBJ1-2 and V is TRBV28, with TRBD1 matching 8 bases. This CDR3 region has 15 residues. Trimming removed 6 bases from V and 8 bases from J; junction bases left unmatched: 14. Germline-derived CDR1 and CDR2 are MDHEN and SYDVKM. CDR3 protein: CASSGWTGRFEGYTF. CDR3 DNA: TGTGCCAGCAGCGGGTGGACAGGGCGGTTTGAGGGCTACACCTTC.

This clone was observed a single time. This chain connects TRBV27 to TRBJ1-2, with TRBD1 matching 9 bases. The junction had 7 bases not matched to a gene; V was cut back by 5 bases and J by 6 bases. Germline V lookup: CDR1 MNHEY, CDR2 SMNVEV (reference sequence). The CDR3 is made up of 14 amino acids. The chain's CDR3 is CASSRTGGRDGYTF. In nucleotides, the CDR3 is TGTGCCAGCAGTCGTACAGGGGGCCGGGATGGCTACACCTTC.